This T cell receptor beta chain derives from a study of long-term antiretroviral therapy in people with HIV (dated by TCRdb to between 2022 and 2023). Regarding the study in general: The earliest samples were collected about a decade before the 2015 WHO recommendation for immediate ART, when ART was typically delayed until CD4 counts fell. From a few dozen adults with confirmed HIV infection, the cohort provided roughly 200 cryopreserved PBMC samples, gathered serially across a mean of about 6 years (range 1-12). Of the approximately 30 participants with HIV, approximately 11 were female. Test extractions of a monoclonal T-cell line alongside approximately 34 polyclonal samples showed no cross-contamination during QIAcube processing. Whether ART initiation and durable HIV suppression were associated with changes in peripheral blood TRB repertoire composition and diversity was tested in a retrospective serial study.

Trimming costs V 1 base and J 3 bases, and their ends lie 10 bases apart. CDR1 and CDR2 were assigned from the germline V gene as SGHTA and FQGNSA. Including the terminal cysteine and phenylalanine, the CDR3 comprises 15 residues. Only CDR3 DNA remains: 45 bases, in frame from the first base. Broad study findings and their caveats: Compared with controls, HIV repertoires had narrower CDR3 length ranges, and the network structure pointed to an antigen-experienced repertoire that shifted only slightly toward naive after ART. Inferences about post-ART repertoire changes were limited because no data were available on ART adherence, viral resistance or therapy changes. The repertoire was dominated across all time points by expanded TRB clones identified before ART initiation, although this dominance was seen to fluctuate and to decrease in many PLHIV after ART. Owing to limited PBMC availability, only the TCR beta chain was sequenced, without alpha chain pairing. The samples span the years 2004 to 2017, and the ART regimens used at that time may not be as effective as current regimens. Because pre-ART samples had limited cell numbers, profiling was done on unsorted PBMC rather than on sorted CD4+ and CD8+ T cells. Starting ART was linked to a significant rise in TRB diversity, yet even after long-term ART the diversity remained significantly lower than in transplant donor controls.

Note on this clone: Its cognate antigen has yet to be identified. No quality values exist for individual bases; no much larger clone is one base distant.

Participants were included only if at least one PBMC sample before ART initiation and at least two post-ART samples were available. Treatment was received in the United States of America by all participants with HIV. Before DNA extraction, cryopreserved samples of about 0.9-11 million PBMC were thawed and washed. At the time of the earliest PBMC sample for each participant with HIV, ages ranged from roughly 20 to 60 years. PBMC samples were contributed by each participant from 1-4 timepoints before ART initiation and 2-8 timepoints after ART initiation, with a median of 7 samples. Serial HIV viral load, CD4+ T-cell count, ART history and demographic data were obtained for every participant. Genomic DNA was extracted from unsorted PBMC with a Qiagen kit on a QIAcube, processed in batches of 12 samples. The immunoSEQ hsTCRB v3.0 assay was used at survey level resolution to sequence the TRB variable region. TRB sequencing targeted a depth of about 40,000-55,000 T-cell genomes per sample. Pooled TRB libraries were sequenced on an Illumina MiSeq with a v3 150-cycle kit. For the original study's pipeline: Repertoire analysis ran in R within a reproducible Nextflow workflow covering QC, data transformation and analysis. LymphoSeq2, an R package for exploring AIRR-Seq data, was used to implement the custom analyses. A few samples that yielded fewer than 5000 total TRB sequences were excluded, so that fewer than 250 HIV repertoires were analyzed. Among the roughly 190 retained HIV repertoires, about 60 were collected before ART initiation and about 130 were collected after ART initiation. Repertoires were downsampled to 5000 TRB nucleotide sequences, with summary statistics averaged over 100 downsampling iterations. The analysis kept only TRB sequences whose CDR3 regions were at least seven amino acids long. Diversity was measured with a Shannon entropy-derived clonality score and the Gini coefficient. Repertoire networks linked the top 5000 CDR3 amino acid sequences whenever two sequences differed by an edit distance of one. Antigen specificity groups and MHC restriction were predicted for TRB CDR3 amino acid sequences with GLIPH2. To flag known CMV, EBV, HIV or tissue antigen associations, CDR3 amino acid sequences were matched against VDJdb and McPAS-TCR. Pre-ART, post-ART and control groups were compared with Wilcoxon signed-rank tests and Holm-Bonferroni correction. In its TCRdb copy, this immuneACCESS table keeps in-frame sequences only and misses some clones. Where compared with another copy, unresolved V genes explain less than half of these, and the others have no known cause. The D gene and trimming were derived from the DNA, and the V and J assignments and clone size from that table. Counted in this sample were 25,000 to 35,000 clones; roughly 88% of them appeared once. The ten most abundant clones make up about 4% of the sample.

The V gene is TRBV7-2 and the J gene is TRBJ1-5; a confident D gene designation cannot be given. Source: unsorted PBMCs, taken 0.5 years after starting antiretroviral therapy. This clonotype originated in a woman aged 18-30 years with HIV. The CDR3 region: CASSLGIGNNQPQHF. In nucleotide form, the sequence is TGTGCCAGCAGCTTAGGAATAGGCAACAATCAGCCCCAGCATTTT.